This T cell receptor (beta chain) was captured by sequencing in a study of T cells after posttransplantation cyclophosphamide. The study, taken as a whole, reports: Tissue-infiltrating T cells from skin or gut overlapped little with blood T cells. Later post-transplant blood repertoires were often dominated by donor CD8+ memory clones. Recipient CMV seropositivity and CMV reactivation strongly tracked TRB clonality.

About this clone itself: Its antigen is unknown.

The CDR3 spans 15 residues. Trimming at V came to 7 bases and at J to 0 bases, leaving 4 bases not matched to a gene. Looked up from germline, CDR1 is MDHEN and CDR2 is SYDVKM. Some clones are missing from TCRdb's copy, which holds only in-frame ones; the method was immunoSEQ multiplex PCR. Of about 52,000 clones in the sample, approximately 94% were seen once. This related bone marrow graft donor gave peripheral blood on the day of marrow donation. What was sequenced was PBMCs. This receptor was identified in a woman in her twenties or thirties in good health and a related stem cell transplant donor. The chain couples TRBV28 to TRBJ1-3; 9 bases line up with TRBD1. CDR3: CASKDRGPSGNTIYF. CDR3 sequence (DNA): TGTGCCAGCAAGGACAGGGGTCCCTCTGGAAACACCATATATTTT.